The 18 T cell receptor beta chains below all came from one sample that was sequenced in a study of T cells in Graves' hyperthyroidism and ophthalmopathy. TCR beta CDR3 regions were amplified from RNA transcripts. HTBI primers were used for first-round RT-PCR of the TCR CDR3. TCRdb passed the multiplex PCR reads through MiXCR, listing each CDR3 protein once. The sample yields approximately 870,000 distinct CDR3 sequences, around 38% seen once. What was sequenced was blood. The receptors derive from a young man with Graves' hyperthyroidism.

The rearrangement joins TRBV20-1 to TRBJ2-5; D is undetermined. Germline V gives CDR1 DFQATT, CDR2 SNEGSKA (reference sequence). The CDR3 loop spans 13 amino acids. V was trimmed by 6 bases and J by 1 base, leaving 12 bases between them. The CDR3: CSAPLPSQETQYF. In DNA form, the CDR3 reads TGCAGTGCCCCCCTCCCTTCCCAAGAGACCCAGTACTTC.

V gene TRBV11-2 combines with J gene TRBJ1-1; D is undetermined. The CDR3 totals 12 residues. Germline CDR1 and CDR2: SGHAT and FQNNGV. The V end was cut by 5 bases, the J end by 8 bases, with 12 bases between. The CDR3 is CASSTRRLEAFF. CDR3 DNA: TGTGCCAGCAGCACCCGACGGCTAGAAGCTTTCTTT. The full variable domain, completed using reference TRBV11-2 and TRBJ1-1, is EAGVAQSPRYKIIEKRQSVAFWCNPISGHATLYWYQQILGQGPKLLIQFQNNGVVDDSQLPKDRFSAERLKGVDSTLKIQPAKLEDSAVYLCASSTRRLEAFFGQGTRLTVV.

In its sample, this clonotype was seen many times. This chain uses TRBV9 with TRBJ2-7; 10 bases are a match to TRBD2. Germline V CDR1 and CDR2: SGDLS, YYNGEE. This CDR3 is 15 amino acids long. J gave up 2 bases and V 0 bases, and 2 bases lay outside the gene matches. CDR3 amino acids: CASSVGTSGAYEQYF. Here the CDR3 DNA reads TGTGCCAGCAGCGTAGGGACTAGCGGCGCCTACGAGCAGTACTTC.

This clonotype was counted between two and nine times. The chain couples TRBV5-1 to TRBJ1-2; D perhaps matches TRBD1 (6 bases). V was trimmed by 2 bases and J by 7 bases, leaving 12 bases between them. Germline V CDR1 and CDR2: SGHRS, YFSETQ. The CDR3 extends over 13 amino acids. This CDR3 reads CASSFSGELGYTF. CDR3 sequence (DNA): TGCGCCAGCAGCTTTTCAGGGGAGCTTGGCTACACCTTC.

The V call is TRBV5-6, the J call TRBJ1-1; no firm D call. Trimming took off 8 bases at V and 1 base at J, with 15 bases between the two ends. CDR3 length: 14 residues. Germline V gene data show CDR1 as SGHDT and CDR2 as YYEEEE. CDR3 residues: CASWLEMGNTEAFF. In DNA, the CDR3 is TGTGCCAGTTGGCTCGAGATGGGGAACACTGAAGCTTTCTTT.

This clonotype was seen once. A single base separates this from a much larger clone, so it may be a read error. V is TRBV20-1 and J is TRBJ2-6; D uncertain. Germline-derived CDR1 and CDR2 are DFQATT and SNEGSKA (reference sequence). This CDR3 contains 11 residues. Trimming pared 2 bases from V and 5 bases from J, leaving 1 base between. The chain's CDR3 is CSARWANVLTF. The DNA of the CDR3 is TGCAGTGCTAGATGGGCCAACGTCCTGACTTTC.

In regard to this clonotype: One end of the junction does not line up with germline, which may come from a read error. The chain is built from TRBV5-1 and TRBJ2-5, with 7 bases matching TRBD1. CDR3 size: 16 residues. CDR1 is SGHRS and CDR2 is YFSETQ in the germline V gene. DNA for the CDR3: TGTGCCAGCAGCCCCCCCGGTCAGGGGGAAAGAAAGACCCAGTACTTC. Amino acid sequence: CASSPPGQGERKTQYF.

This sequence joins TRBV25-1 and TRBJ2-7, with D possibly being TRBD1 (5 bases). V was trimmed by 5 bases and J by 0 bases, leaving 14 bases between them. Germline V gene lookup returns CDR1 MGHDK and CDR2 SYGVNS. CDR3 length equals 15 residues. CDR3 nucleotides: TGTGCCAGCAGTTTTGCTACAGGTAGCTCCTACGAGCAGTACTTC. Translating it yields CASSFATGSSYEQYF.

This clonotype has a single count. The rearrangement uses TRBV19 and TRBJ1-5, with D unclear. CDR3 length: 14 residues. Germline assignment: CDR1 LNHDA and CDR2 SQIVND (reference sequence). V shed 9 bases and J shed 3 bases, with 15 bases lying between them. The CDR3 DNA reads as TGTGCCAGCAGTCCGGGGTGGACCAATCAGCCCCAGCATTTT. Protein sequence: CASSPGWTNQPQHF.

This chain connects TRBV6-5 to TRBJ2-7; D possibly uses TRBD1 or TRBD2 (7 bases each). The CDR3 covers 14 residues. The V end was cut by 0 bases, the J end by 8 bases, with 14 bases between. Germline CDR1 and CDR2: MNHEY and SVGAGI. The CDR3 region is CASSYSRQGGKQYF. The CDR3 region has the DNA TGTGCCAGCAGTTACTCGAGGCAGGGGGGGAAGCAGTACTTC.

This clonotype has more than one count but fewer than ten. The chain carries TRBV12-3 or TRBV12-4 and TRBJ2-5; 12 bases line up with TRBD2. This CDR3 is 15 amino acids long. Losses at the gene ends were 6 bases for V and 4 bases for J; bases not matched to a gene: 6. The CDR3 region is CASSRLAGDIETQYF. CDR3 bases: TGTGCCAGCAGCCGACTAGCGGGGGACATAGAGACCCAGTACTTC.

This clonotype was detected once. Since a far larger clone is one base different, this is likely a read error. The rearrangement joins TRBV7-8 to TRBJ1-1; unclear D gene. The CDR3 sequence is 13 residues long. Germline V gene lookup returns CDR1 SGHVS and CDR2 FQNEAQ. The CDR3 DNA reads TGTGCCGGCAGCTTGGGTTCAAACACTGAAGCTTTCTTT. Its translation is CAGSLGSNTEAFF.

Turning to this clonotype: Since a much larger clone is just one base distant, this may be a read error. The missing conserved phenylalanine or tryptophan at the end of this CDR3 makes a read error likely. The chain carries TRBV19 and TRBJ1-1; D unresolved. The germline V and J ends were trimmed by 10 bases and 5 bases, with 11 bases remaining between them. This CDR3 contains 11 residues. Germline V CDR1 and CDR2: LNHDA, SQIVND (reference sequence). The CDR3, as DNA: TGTGCCACCGGGCCGGGGACTGAAGCTTTCCTT. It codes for CATGPGTEAFL.

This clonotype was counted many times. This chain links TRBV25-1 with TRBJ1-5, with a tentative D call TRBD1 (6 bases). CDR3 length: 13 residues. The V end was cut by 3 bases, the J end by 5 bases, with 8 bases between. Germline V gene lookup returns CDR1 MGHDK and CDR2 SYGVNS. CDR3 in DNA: TGTGCCAGCAGTGACCGGGGGCATCAGCCCCAGCATTTT. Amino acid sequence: CASSDRGHQPQHF.

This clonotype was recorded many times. The CDR3 DNA follows: TGTGCCACCAGTAAGGACGGCAATGAGCAGTTCTTC. This sequence encodes CATSKDGNEQFF. This chain connects TRBV24-1 to TRBJ2-1, with D hard to call. CDR3 length: 12 amino acids. Trimming removed 6 bases from V and 6 bases from J, with 8 bases in between. Looked up from germline, CDR1 is KGHDR and CDR2 is SFDVKD.

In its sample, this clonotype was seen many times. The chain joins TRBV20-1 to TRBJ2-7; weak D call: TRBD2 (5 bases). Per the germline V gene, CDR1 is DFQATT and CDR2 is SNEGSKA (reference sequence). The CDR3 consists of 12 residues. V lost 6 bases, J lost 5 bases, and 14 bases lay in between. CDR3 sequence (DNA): TGCAGTGCCCGAGATGAGGGCCACGAGCAGTACTTC. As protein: CSARDEGHEQYF.

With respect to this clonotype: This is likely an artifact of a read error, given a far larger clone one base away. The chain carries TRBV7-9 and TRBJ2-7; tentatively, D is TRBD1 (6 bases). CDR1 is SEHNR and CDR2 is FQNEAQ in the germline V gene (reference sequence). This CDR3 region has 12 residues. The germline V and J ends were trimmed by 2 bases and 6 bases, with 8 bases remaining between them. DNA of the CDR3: TGTGCCAGCAGCTTAATGGGGGCCGAGCAGTACTTC. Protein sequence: CASSLMGAEQYF.

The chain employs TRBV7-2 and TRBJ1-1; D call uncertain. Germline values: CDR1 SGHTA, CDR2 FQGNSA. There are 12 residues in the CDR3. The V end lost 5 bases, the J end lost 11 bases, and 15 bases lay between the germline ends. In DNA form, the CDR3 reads TGTGCCAGCAGCGATTGGCACGGTGAGGCTTTCTTT. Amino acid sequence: CASSDWHGEAFF.